The 12 T cell receptor beta chains below all came from one sample that was sequenced in a study of regulatory T cells in long-lasting Graves disease. Through Arm-PCR of CDR3 regions and iRepertoire HTBI primers, TCR beta libraries were built. TCRdb fed the multiplex PCR reads into MiXCR, producing one record per CDR3 protein. The table shows approximately 470,000 distinct CDR3 sequences, with more than 20% occurring only once. Noted time point: persistent/refractory GD, antithyroid drugs over 5 years with positive TRAb. PBMC-extracted RNA yielded the TCR library. Sequences were derived from peripheral blood mononuclear cells (PBMCs), sampled when the disease was refractory, from a patient treated with antithyroid drugs. Source of these receptors: a female donor with Graves disease.

This clonotype occurred many times. The chain carries TRBV27 and TRBJ2-7; 7 positions match TRBD2. The CDR3 loop spans 14 amino acids. V was pared by 2 bases and J by 6 bases, with 7 bases of the junction left unmatched. Germline V CDR1 and CDR2: MNHEY, SMNVEV (reference sequence). CDR3 protein: CASSLISASGEQYF. DNA of the CDR3: TGTGCCAGCAGTTTAATTAGTGCTAGCGGCGAGCAGTACTTC.

The genes are TRBV5-8 and TRBJ1-4; D is undetermined. CDR3 size: 14 residues. CDR1 and CDR2 from the germline V gene are SGHTS and YDEGEE. Trimming removed 0 bases at V and 4 bases at J, with 7 bases between. The CDR3 region is CASSLGHFNEKLFF. CDR3 coding DNA: TGTGCCAGCAGCTTGGGACACTTTAATGAAAAACTGTTTTTT.

This clonotype has only a few counts. The chain carries TRBV5-1 and TRBJ2-7; TRBD2 agrees at 7 bases. With V trimmed by 2 bases and J by 0 bases, 2 bases remained unmatched. Per germline, CDR1 SGHRS and CDR2 YFSETQ. The CDR3 sequence is 14 residues long. CDR3 bases: TGCGCCAGCAGCTTTCTAGCGGCCTCCTACGAGCAGTACTTC. It yields the protein CASSFLAASYEQYF.

This clonotype was counted at least ten times. V usage is TRBV12-3 or TRBV12-4 and J usage is TRBJ1-2, with no clear D. Deletions cut 1 base from V and 4 bases from J, with 7 bases between. The CDR3 covers 13 residues. CDR3 region: CASSLVAGYGYTF. CDR3 in DNA: TGTGCCAGCAGTTTAGTTGCAGGCTATGGCTACACCTTC.

This clonotype showed up just a few times. The gene calls are TRBV10-2 and TRBJ2-7; possibly TRBD1 for D (6 bases). CDR3 size: 16 residues. The germline CDR1 and CDR2 sequences are WSHSY and SAAADI. Trimming shortened V by 3 bases and J by 3 bases, and 18 bases separated the two germline ends. The CDR3 DNA reads TGCGCCAGCAGTGATTTTCCGGCAGGGGCCCGCTACGAGCAGTACTTC. This sequence encodes CASSDFPAGARYEQYF.

This clonotype was counted many times. V gene TRBV28 combines with J gene TRBJ1-1; 9 bases are a match to TRBD1. V shed 4 bases and J 3 bases; nucleotides not matched to a gene: 3. Germline-derived CDR1 and CDR2 are MDHEN and SYDVKM. This CDR3 spans 14 amino acids. Here the CDR3 DNA reads TGTGCCAGCAGTTGGACAGGGGTGGACACTGAAGCTTTCTTT. Its translation: CASSWTGVDTEAFF.

The V gene is TRBV20-1, the J gene TRBJ1-2; no reliable D call. In germline, CDR1 is DFQATT, CDR2 SNEGSKA (reference sequence). V lost 3 bases and J 7 bases, leaving 9 bases between the germline ends. This CDR3 has 11 residues. The CDR3 reads CSASLAGGYTF. CDR3 DNA: TGCAGTGCTAGTCTAGCGGGTGGCTACACCTTC.

The genes are TRBV7-2 and TRBJ2-7, with a weak D call TRBD2 (6 bases). The CDR3 runs 15 residues. Trimming left V 5 bases short and J 5 bases short, with 19 bases between. Germline V CDR1 and CDR2: SGHTA, FQGNSA. The DNA of the CDR3 is TGTGCCAGCAGCCGCCGGGGTGATGGGGGGAACGAGCAGTACTTC. This codes for CASSRRGDGGNEQYF.

V is TRBV2 and J is TRBJ2-5; 7 bases are a match to TRBD1. V lost 6 bases to trimming and J lost 0 bases; unmatched junction nucleotides: 4. The CDR3 contains 14 residues. Germline values: CDR1 SNHLY, CDR2 FYNNEI. In DNA form, the CDR3 reads TGTGCCAGCAGGGGGGACAGTCACCAAGAGACCCAGTACTTC. Translating gives CASRGDSHQETQYF.

In its sample, this clonotype was seen a few times. V and J are TRBV9 and TRBJ1-3, with D perhaps TRBD1 (5 bases). V lost 2 bases, J lost 0 bases, and 12 bases lay in between. The CDR3 length is 16 residues. The germline CDR1 and CDR2 sequences are SGDLS and YYNGEE. The CDR3: CASSVRGLNSGNTIYF. For the CDR3, the DNA is TGTGCCAGCAGCGTGAGGGGACTGAACTCTGGAAACACCATATATTTT.

V usage is TRBV5-1 and J usage is TRBJ2-5; TRBD1 matches 7 bases. Germline V CDR1 and CDR2: SGHRS, YFSETQ. This CDR3 contains 15 residues. The V and J ends lost 3 bases and 1 base, in that order; junction bases with no gene match: 6. DNA for the CDR3: TGCGCCAGCAGCTGGGGACAGATTGCCCAAGAGACCCAGTACTTC. This translates into CASSWGQIAQETQYF.

This clonotype was counted ten times or more. V gene TRBV6-1 combines with J gene TRBJ1-5, with TRBD1 matching over 7 bases. Germline CDR1 reads MNHNS; CDR2 reads SASEGT. V lost 6 bases, J lost 4 bases, and 9 bases stayed unmatched. This CDR3 comprises 15 residues. CDR3 nucleotide sequence: TGTGCCAGCAGAGCATCAGGGGGACGTAATCAGCCCCAGCATTTT. Its protein is CASRASGGRNQPQHF.